The 9 T cell receptor beta chains below come from one sample, sequenced in a study of T cell responses to AZD1222 COVID-19 vaccine. Data came from immunoSEQ multiplex PCR; TCRdb stores just in-frame clones and leaves some out. The data contain about 34,000 clones, around 78% of them seen just once; the ten biggest clones take up 4.5% to 5.5%. Sequencing was performed on peripheral blood, taken 28 days after the second AZD1222 dose. Source of these receptors: an adult who received the AZD1222 COVID-19 vaccine.

The chain uses TRBV6-5 and TRBJ1-1; unclear D gene. The CDR3 loop spans 13 amino acids. Looked up from germline, CDR1 is MNHEY and CDR2 is SVGAGI. The V end was cut by 2 bases, the J end by 5 bases, with 9 bases between. The DNA of the CDR3 is TGTGCCAGCAGTTACGAGGGTGGGACTGAAGCTTTCTTT. Protein: CASSYEGGTEAFF.

The genes are TRBV13 and TRBJ2-3; TRBD2 matches at 7 bases. CDR3 length equals 14 residues. Germline CDR1 is PRHDT and CDR2 is FYEKMQ (reference sequence). V gave up 5 bases and J gave up 8 bases; unmatched junction bases: 10. CDR3 sequence reads: CASSLSGDWGTQYF. CDR3 bases: TGTGCCAGCAGCCTCAGCGGGGATTGGGGTACGCAGTATTTT.

This rearrangement joins TRBV10-3 to TRBJ2-3; D remains ambiguous. Germline V gene sequence: CDR1 ENHRY, CDR2 SYGVKD. Trimming cost V 10 bases and J 3 bases, with 14 bases left between them. The CDR3 totals 13 residues. CDR3 in DNA: TGTGCCAACCAAGGATTCGGAACAGATACGCAGTATTTT. Its translation: CANQGFGTDTQYF.

This rearrangement joins TRBV2 to TRBJ1-4; D is uncertain. There are 12 residues in the CDR3. Trimming removed 2 bases from V and 16 bases from J, with 14 bases in between. CDR1 is SNHLY, CDR2 FYNNEI, per germline. CDR3 DNA: TGTGCCAGCAGTGAAACGGCAGGTCGTAAGTTTTTT. Amino acid sequence: CASSETAGRKFF.

The chain couples TRBV12-5 to TRBJ2-7; the D gene is possibly TRBD2 (6 bases). Between the trimmed V and J ends, which lost 2 bases and 0 bases, there was a span of 17 bases. Germline V gives CDR1 LGHNT, CDR2 FRNRAP. CDR3 length equals 17 residues. The chain's CDR3 is CASGLLESWEDSYEQYF. CDR3 DNA: TGTGCTAGTGGTTTGTTGGAAAGCTGGGAGGACTCCTACGAGCAGTACTTC.

In this sample, this clone turned up once. V is TRBV7-3 and J is TRBJ2-3; 7 nucleotides align to TRBD2. The junction had 9 bases not matched to a gene; V was cut back by 5 bases and J by 4 bases. The CDR3 runs 15 residues. Per the germline V gene, CDR1 is SGHTA and CDR2 is FQGTGA. The CDR3 sequence: CASSLREGLADTQYF. The CDR3 region has the DNA TGTGCCAGCAGCCTCAGGGAGGGCCTCGCAGATACGCAGTATTTT. Filled out from reference TRBV7-3 and TRBJ2-3, the complete variable domain reads GAGVSQTPSNKVTEKGKYVELRCDPISGHTALYWYRQSLGQGPEFLIYFQGTGAADDSGLPNDRFFAVRPEGSVSTLKIQRTERGDSAVYLCASSLREGLADTQYFGPGTRLTVL.

CDR3 in amino acids: CASSDRGTGYGYTF. As DNA, the CDR3 is TGTGCCAGCAGTGATCGAGGGACGGGCTATGGCTACACCTTC. The rearrangement links TRBV2 to TRBJ1-2; TRBD1 is a possible D gene (5 bases). V lost 3 bases and J 4 bases, leaving 12 bases between the germline ends. CDR3 length equals 14 residues. Germline-derived CDR1 and CDR2 are SNHLY and FYNNEI.

The J gene is TRBJ2-3, the V gene TRBV7-2; 14 nucleotides agree with TRBD2. The CDR3 runs 17 residues. Per the germline V gene, CDR1 is SGHTA and CDR2 is FQGNSA. J was trimmed by 3 bases and V by 1 base; bases with no gene match: 3. The CDR3: CASSLVGTSGRTDTQYF. In nucleotides, the CDR3 is TGTGCCAGCAGCTTAGTGGGGACTAGCGGGAGAACAGATACGCAGTATTTT.

The rearrangement links TRBV16 to TRBJ1-1; 7 bases map to TRBD1. Per germline, CDR1 KGHSY and CDR2 FQNENV. Germline trimming cut 2 bases from V and 12 bases from J; bases unmatched to any gene: 9. CDR3 size: 13 residues. This chain's CDR3 is CASSQGTAGLTFF. CDR3 DNA sequence: TGTGCCAGCAGCCAAGGGACAGCCGGGTTAACTTTCTTT.